The clone carrying this T cell receptor beta chain showed up many times. TCRdb analysed the 5' RACE reads with MiXCR anew, one entry per CDR3 protein. The table lists some 120,000 distinct CDR3 sequences, approximately 14% of them singletons. The CDR3 totals 17 residues. The germline V gene has CDR1 DFQATT and CDR2 SNEGSKA (reference sequence). The V gene end was trimmed by 1 base and the J gene end by 1 base; junction bases not matched to a gene: 5. This specimen comes from a study of CD8 T cells in ankylosing spondylitis. The sequenced sample was blood, either unsorted or a sorted T cell fraction (not recorded which). The receptor's source is a female donor with ankylosing spondylitis or in good health (not recorded which). V and J are TRBV20-1 and TRBJ2-1; 12 positions match TRBD2. Here the CDR3 reads CSARVPTSGGSYNEQFF. The CDR3 DNA follows: TGCAGTGCTAGAGTTCCGACTAGCGGGGGATCCTACAATGAGCAGTTCTTC.